These 23 T cell receptor beta chains share one sample of origin, sequenced in a study of CD8 T cells in ankylosing spondylitis. Study results and caveats: What seemed typical of ankylosing spondylitis blood was a TCR beta motif built from about eight highly homologous variants.

TCRdb analysed the 5' RACE reads with MiXCR anew, one entry per CDR3 protein. The data show roughly 670,000 distinct CDR3 sequences, around 20% seen once. Antigens of these TCRs are unknown. Sequences were obtained from blood, either unsorted or a sorted T cell fraction (not recorded which). The receptors come from a male donor with ankylosing spondylitis.

The chain joins TRBV5-4 to TRBJ2-4; 8 nucleotides match TRBD2. Germline V gives CDR1 SGHNT, CDR2 YYREEE (reference sequence). J gave up 3 bases and V 4 bases, and 6 bases lay outside the gene matches. The CDR3 consists of 15 residues. The CDR3 DNA follows: TGTGCCAGCAGCGGACTAGCCGGCGACAAAAACATTCAGTACTTC. This sequence encodes CASSGLAGDKNIQYF.

Written as DNA, the CDR3 is TGTGCCAGCAGTTCCCCCATTTGGGGGACTAGGGGAGATCACGAGCAGTACTTC. Protein product: CASSSPIWGTRGDHEQYF. The chain joins TRBV28 to TRBJ2-7, with TRBD2 matching 8 bases. This CDR3 region has 18 residues. Germline-derived CDR1 and CDR2 are MDHEN and SYDVKM. Germline trimming cut 4 bases from V and 5 bases from J; bases unmatched to any gene: 19.

The chain links TRBV25-1 to TRBJ2-3, with 7 bases matching TRBD2. The CDR3 has 14 amino acids. Germline loops: CDR1 MGHDK, CDR2 SYGVNS. Trimming took 1 base from V and 4 from J; bases not matched to a gene: 2. CDR3 sequence (DNA): TGTGCCAGCAGTGAATTAGGACTAGCAGATACGCAGTATTTT. This sequence encodes CASSELGLADTQYF.

CDR3 sequence (DNA): TGCGCCAGCAGCCAAGTGGACAGGGGGTTTGATGGCTACACCTTC. It encodes CASSQVDRGFDGYTF. J is TRBJ1-2 and V is TRBV4-1, with 10 bases identical to TRBD1. The J segment lost 6 bases and the V segment lost 1 base, leaving 5 bases of the junction unmatched. Germline CDR1 reads MGHRA; CDR2 reads YSYEKL. CDR3 length: 15 amino acids.

This chain uses TRBV12-3 or TRBV12-4 with TRBJ2-3; D ambiguous. V was pared by 3 bases and J by 3 bases, with 10 bases between. This CDR3 contains 14 residues. The CDR3 nucleotides read TGTGCCAGCAGTTTCGCTACCCCGACAGATACGCAGTATTTT. This gives the protein CASSFATPTDTQYF.

In the case of this clonotype: The germline gene is not matched at one end of the junction; a read error may be the cause. The chain joins TRBV12-3 or TRBV12-4 to TRBJ1-1; a possible D gene is TRBD1 (5 bases). The CDR3 is 12 amino acids. The CDR3 here is CASSYSGRDRNF. The CDR3 DNA reads TGTGCCAGCAGTTATAGTGGGCGGGACCGTAACTTT.

This clonotype was seen a few times. This chain joins TRBV27 and TRBJ2-7; possible D gene TRBD1, 6 bases. This CDR3 has 13 residues. Trimming left V 6 bases short and J 3 bases short, with 12 bases between. Looked up from germline, CDR1 is MNHEY and CDR2 is SMNVEV (reference sequence). The CDR3 coding sequence is TGTGCCAGCAGCCAGCAGGGGTTCTACGAGCAGTACTTC. Translating it yields CASSQQGFYEQYF.

This clonotype occurred a few times. J is TRBJ1-3 and V is TRBV2; the D is unclear. V was clipped by 4 bases and J by 4 bases, with 8 bases between them. There are 13 residues in the CDR3. The V gene's germline CDR1 is SNHLY and CDR2 FYNNEI. CDR3 sequence reads: CASSGGYGNTIYF. The DNA of the CDR3 is TGTGCCAGCAGTGGAGGATACGGAAACACCATATATTTT.

This clonotype was counted between two and nine times. V and J are TRBV12-3 or TRBV12-4 and TRBJ1-4; 8 positions agree with TRBD1. The CDR3 extends over 16 amino acids. V gave up 3 bases and J gave up 0 bases; unmatched junction bases: 3. This CDR3 reads CASSFAQGATNEKLFF. The CDR3 DNA reads as TGTGCCAGCAGTTTTGCACAGGGGGCAACTAATGAAAAACTGTTTTTT.

The V and J genes are TRBV6-2 or TRBV6-3 and TRBJ2-5; D is ambiguous. There are 13 residues in the CDR3. V was trimmed by 7 bases and J by 5 bases, leaving 14 bases between them. The germline V gene has CDR1 MNHEY and CDR2 SVGEGT. The DNA of the CDR3 is TGTGCCAGCATTTCGCCCGAAACGGAGACCCAGTACTTC. Residues: CASISPETETQYF.

In this sample, this clonotype turned up a few times. The V and J genes are TRBV28 and TRBJ2-3; D not certain. Germline loops: CDR1 MDHEN, CDR2 SYDVKM. This CDR3 comprises 15 residues. The V gene lost 3 bases and the J gene lost 6 bases, with 16 bases spanning the gap. DNA of the CDR3: TGTGCCAGCAGTTTTACCCCCCCGGGTGGGGATACGCAGTATTTT. Translating gives CASSFTPPGGDTQYF.

In its sample, this clonotype was seen a few times. The chain has TRBV28 and TRBJ2-7; the D gene is possibly TRBD1 (6 bases). Germline CDR1 MDHEN, CDR2 SYDVKM. The germline V and J ends were trimmed by 5 bases and 4 bases, with 9 bases remaining between them. The CDR3 contains 12 residues. The CDR3 spells CASSGTPYEQYF. The CDR3 DNA sequence: TGTGCCAGCAGTGGGACACCATACGAGCAGTACTTC.

This clonotype was observed a handful of times. The rearrangement uses TRBV29-1 and TRBJ2-2; D perhaps matches TRBD1 (6 bases). The CDR3 runs 16 residues. Germline assignment: CDR1 SQVTM and CDR2 ANQGSEA. The V and J ends lost 7 bases and 8 bases respectively, with 26 bases between them. In nucleotides, the CDR3 is TGCAGCGGCCGCAGGGGCGGAGGTGGGAAGATTGGGGAGCTGTTTTTT. It specifies CSGRRGGGGKIGELFF.

This chain's CDR3 is CASSWGETGSDTQYF. The CDR3 DNA sequence: TGTGCCAGCAGTTGGGGAGAGACAGGGTCAGATACGCAGTATTTT. The rearrangement joins TRBV6-5 to TRBJ2-3, with 7 positions matching TRBD1. The CDR3 contains 15 residues. Per the germline V gene, CDR1 is MNHEY and CDR2 is SVGAGI. V shed 4 bases, J shed 4 bases, and the junction held 8 bases outside the gene matches.

V and J are TRBV18 and TRBJ2-1; TRBD2 matches 10 bases. The CDR3 extends over 15 amino acids. Germline V gives CDR1 KGHSH, CDR2 LQKENI. The V gene end was trimmed by 8 bases and the J gene end by 2 bases; junction bases not matched to a gene: 6. CDR3 amino acids: CASAQREGAYNEQFF. In DNA, the CDR3 is TGTGCCAGCGCCCAGCGGGAGGGTGCCTACAATGAGCAGTTCTTC. The whole variable domain, filled in from reference TRBV18 and TRBJ2-1, reads NAGVMQNPRHLVRRRGQEARLRCSPMKGHSHVYWYRQLPEEGLKFMVYLQKENIIDESGMPKERFSAEFPKEGPSILRIQQVVRGDSAAYFCASAQREGAYNEQFFGPGTRLTVL.

This sequence joins TRBV12-3 or TRBV12-4 and TRBJ2-3; weak D call: TRBD2 (6 bases). CDR3 length equals 13 residues. V was clipped by 11 bases and J by 2 bases, with 14 bases between them. The CDR3 here is CACWGGDTDTQYF. In DNA form, the CDR3 reads TGTGCCTGCTGGGGCGGGGACACAGATACGCAGTATTTT.

Only a few counts were recorded for this clonotype. V is TRBV27 and J is TRBJ2-3, with 9 nucleotides matching TRBD1. The CDR3 is 15 amino acids. The germline V gene encodes CDR1 MNHEY and CDR2 SMNVEV (reference sequence). The trim removed 3 bases at V and 2 bases at J, leaving 3 bases unmatched. The CDR3 sequence is CASSLDRGSTDTQYF. DNA for the CDR3: TGTGCCAGCAGTTTGGACAGGGGTTCCACAGATACGCAGTATTTT.

V gene TRBV7-2 combines with J gene TRBJ2-7, with a weak D call TRBD1 (6 bases). With 3 bases removed from V and 2 bases from J, the gap between germline ends came to 11 bases. Looked up from germline, CDR1 is SGHTA and CDR2 is FQGNSA. This CDR3 has 14 residues. This CDR3 reads CASSFFQGTYEQYF. The DNA for the CDR3 is TGTGCCAGCAGCTTCTTCCAGGGGACCTACGAGCAGTACTTC.

V usage is TRBV4-2 and J usage is TRBJ2-1; D is unresolved. Trimming left V 0 bases short and J 0 bases short, with 12 bases between. This CDR3 spans 17 amino acids. Germline V gene sequence: CDR1 LGHNA, CDR2 YNFKEQ. CDR3 DNA sequence: TGTGCCAGCAGCCAAGATGGTTGGGGTAACTCCTACAATGAGCAGTTCTTC. Translation: CASSQDGWGNSYNEQFF.

This clonotype was recorded at least ten times. The junction departs from germline at one end; a sequencing error may be responsible. V is TRBV5-1 and J is TRBJ1-5, with a possible D match to TRBD1 (5 bases). The V gene's germline CDR1 is SGHRS and CDR2 YFSETQ. CDR3 size: 13 residues. The CDR3 spells CASSPEGNQPQHF. The CDR3 DNA is TGTGCCAGCAGCCCCGAGGGGAATCAGCCCCAGCATTTT.

V is TRBV20-1 and J is TRBJ2-1, with 8 bases that match TRBD2. Losses at the gene ends were 4 bases for V and 1 base for J; bases not matched to a gene: 9. CDR1 DFQATT and CDR2 SNEGSKA come from the germline V gene (reference sequence). The CDR3 has 16 residues. CDR3 nucleotide sequence: TGCAGTGCTATCTTACTAGCGGTTCAGTCCTACAATGAGCAGTTCTTC. Its protein is CSAILLAVQSYNEQFF.

This chain connects TRBV30 to TRBJ2-3, with D tentatively TRBD2 (6 bases). Trimming shortened V by 3 bases and J by 4 bases, and 11 bases separated the two germline ends. This CDR3 spans 13 amino acids. Germline CDR1 and CDR2: GTSNPN and SVGIG (reference sequence). CDR3 coding DNA: TGTGCCTGGAGAGACCCGGGGGCAGATACGCAGTATTTT. Amino acids: CAWRDPGADTQYF. Drawing the rest from reference TRBV30 and TRBJ2-3, the complete variable domain is SQTIHQWPATLVQPVGSPLSLECTVEGTSNPNLYWYRQAAGRGLQLLFYSVGIGQISSEVPQNLSASRPQDRQFILSSKKLLLSDSGFYLCAWRDPGADTQYFGPGTRLTVL.

This clonotype has only a few counts. The chain links TRBV12-3 or TRBV12-4 to TRBJ1-2; D call uncertain. The V gene lost 2 bases and the J gene lost 2 bases, with 12 bases spanning the gap. This CDR3 has 15 residues. CDR3 in DNA: TGTGCCAGCAGTTTACCAAATACTGGGAACTATGGCTACACCTTC. Amino acids: CASSLPNTGNYGYTF.